This T cell receptor beta chain was recovered during a study of blood T cell repertoires in COVID-19. Study details: Sources were T cells, B-cell-depleted T cells, or PBMCs; the material itself was cDNA or gDNA.

Produced via immunoSEQ multiplex PCR; TCRdb's table is partial and in-frame only. This table has a few hundred thousand clones, around nine tenths appearing once. Germline-derived CDR1 and CDR2 are MGHRA and YSYEKL. Trimming cost V 2 bases and J 2 bases; bases outside gene matches: 9. The CDR3 has 17 residues. The sample consisted of PBMCs or T cells enriched from blood (not recorded which). The sequence derives from a woman aged 25 to 39 who had been exposed to COVID-19. The gene calls are TRBV4-1 and TRBJ2-3; the match to TRBD1 covers 8 bases. CDR3 protein: CASSQIPGGPPTDTQYF. CDR3 nucleotides: TGCGCCAGCAGCCAAATACCAGGGGGCCCCCCCACAGATACGCAGTATTTT.